The 4 T cell receptor beta chains in this list originate from one sample, sequenced in a study of spatial heterogeneity in lung cancer. The time point was: sample taken at primary tumor resection. TCRdb analysed the 5' RACE reads with MiXCR anew, one entry per CDR3 protein. The data show 5,000 to 6,500 distinct CDR3 sequences, around 3.2% seen once. The sequencing here drew on normal lung tissue next to the tumor, taken at surgery. The receptors here all came from a male donor with early-stage non-small cell lung cancer.

Judged by abundance, this clonotype is large (0.1 to 1%). The CDR3 DNA sequence: TGTGCCAGCAGTAAGGGGACTAGCGGTGACAATGAGCAGTTCTTC. This codes for CASSKGTSGDNEQFF. The V call is TRBV6-5, the J call TRBJ2-1; the match to TRBD2 covers 11 bases. The germline V gene encodes CDR1 MNHEY and CDR2 SVGAGI. The CDR3 has 15 residues. Trimming cost V 5 bases and J 5 bases; bases outside gene matches: 5.

Judged by abundance, this clonotype is large. The chain recombines TRBV5-4 with TRBJ2-7; D perhaps matches TRBD1 (6 bases). From germline, CDR1 is SGHNT and CDR2 YYREEE (reference sequence). This CDR3 comprises 15 residues. Trimming stripped 3 bases from V and 3 bases from J, with 16 bases between. The CDR3 region is CASSSLNTGNYEQYF. The DNA of the CDR3 is TGTGCCAGCAGCTCGCTAAATACAGGGAACTACGAGCAGTACTTC.

This clonotype was picked up a small number of times. This rearrangement joins TRBV7-2 to TRBJ2-3; TRBD1 matches at 8 bases. After removal of 3 bases from V and 6 bases from J, the junction contained 8 bases not matched to a gene. This CDR3 is 15 amino acids long. Germline CDR1 and CDR2: SGHTA and FQGNSA. CDR3 sequence: CASSLRQGSFDTQYF. The CDR3 coding sequence is TGTGCCAGCAGCTTGAGACAGGGGAGTTTTGATACGCAGTATTTT. Supplemented by reference TRBV7-2 and TRBJ2-3, the full variable domain reads GAGVSQSPSNKVTEKGKDVELRCDPISGHTALYWYRQSLGQGLEFLIYFQGNSAPDKSGLPSDRFSAERTGGSVSTLTIQRTQQEDSAVYLCASSLRQGSFDTQYFGPGTRLTVL.

This clonotype is medium-sized (0.01 to 0.1%). The chain has TRBV6-2 or TRBV6-3 and TRBJ2-5; the D gene is possibly TRBD2 (5 bases). V was shortened by 8 bases and J by 3 bases, with 19 bases between the two germline ends. There are 15 residues in the CDR3. CDR1 MNHEY and CDR2 SVGEGT come from the germline V gene. The CDR3 DNA sequence: TGTGCCAGCGCCCGGGAAGGCTTCTTCGAAGAGACCCAGTACTTC. Translated: CASAREGFFEETQYF.